A selection of T cell receptor beta chains follows, all from one sample in a study of shared clonotypes between healthy human individuals. Profiling relied on immunoSEQ multiplex PCR, and the TCRdb table lists in-frame clones only, not all of them. Here the sample spans hundreds of thousands of clones, roughly 95% being singletons. Input material: naive CD8+ T cells sorted from blood. The receptors here all came from a woman in her 30s in good health. CDR3s leave out the opening cysteine and the closing phenylalanine or tryptophan.

v_call | cdr3_aa
TRBV11-2 | ASRTPGTRINEQF
TRBV9 | ASSEPSALTRGEAF
TRBV29-1 | SVPITSGSFNEQF
TRBV6-1 | ASRNPGLEQY
TRBV13 | ASSAPGQGHEQY
TRBV28 | ASSPRDRFGEQF
TRBV28 | ASSIHSGTGLGEQY
TRBV10-3 | AISESSGKYGYT
TRBV21-1 | ASTEDAPDTQY
TRBV5-4 | ASSLTNEQF
TRBV19 | ASSRLAGGATDTQY
TRBV7-9 | ASSLGPRSGRRNIQY
TRBV6-5 | ASSYVGTDFEKLF
TRBV15 | ATSRDLIDEQF
TRBV7-9 | ASSLETGSRIEQY
TRBV6-5 | ASSFLGTNEKLF
TRBV5-4 | ASSTGTGGYEQY
TRBV11-3 | ASSSGLAGDTQY
TRBV11-2 | ASSLGGSGRGDEQF
TRBV7-8 | ASSLGGRGYGYT
TRBV4-1 | ASSQGGAGGVTGELF
TRBV5-1 | ASSQVGTSEETQY
TRBV21-1 | ASSNASGGREQF
TRBV28 | ASTTWDRSSEQY
TRBV14 | ASSQGQVGEQY
TRBV27 | ASRTGGYEQY
TRBV21-1 | ASSKAHDRPAVGTEAF
TRBV9 | ASSVPPQETQY
TRBV25-1 | ASSWDRGREQY
TRBV7-9 | ASSLGTGRDRETQY
TRBV25-1 | ASSELGNTEAF
TRBV27 | ASNASGPTPEAF
TRBV6-5 | ASSWGGEQY
TRBV4-1 | ASSQGSVGGGSYEQY
TRBV2 | ASSDWGTINTGELF
TRBV5-1 | ASSLADRKTTNEKLF
TRBV30 | AWSGREGSQPQH
TRBV25-1 | ASSDGTGLNTEAF
TRBV13 | ASSSSENTEAF
TRBV4-1 | ASSNPGQGYDYGYT
TRBV27 | ASSLLGWDSNQPQH
TRBV7-9 | ASRKDREAS
TRBV5-1 | ASSAAGREGGLT
TRBV28 | ASSPSYRGSSYEQY
TRBV6-1 | ASSEAPRGLETQY
TRBV19 | ASSGIAGATYEQY
TRBV9 | ASSVASVGLAGAGNEQF
TRBV5-1 | ASSSPYNEQF
TRBV9 | ASSITGPNTEAF
TRBV7-9 | ASSMGGFMDAGELF
TRBV2 | ASSGADRSYEQY
TRBV4-1 | ASSLPWQGGEQY
TRBV5-1 | ASSLESSYEQY
TRBV4-2 | ASSQGPYGTAYGYT
TRBV27 | ASSLSGTLSSYEQY
TRBV27 | ASSLSGAVGTYEQY
TRBV5-6 | ASSSRSSGSFYEQY